This T cell receptor beta chain came from a study of shared clonotypes between healthy human individuals. Study-wide context: Aged 18 to 49, the donors were a couple of women and a few men.

Assay: immunoSEQ multiplex PCR; the TCRdb copy retains only in-frame clones and omits some. The table has fewer than 1.6 million clones, approximately 98.5% seen once. With respect to this clone: What it binds is not known.

Healthy and HIV-negative, the adult donors had no recent acute infections or vaccinations. The CDR3 runs to 15 residues. V gave up 2 bases and J gave up 5 bases; unmatched junction bases: 7. Germline V gives CDR1 GTSNPN, CDR2 SVGIG (reference sequence). Study-wide findings and caveats: Non-shared clonotypes had lower generation probabilities than those shared by all four donors. Naive subsets usually exceeded memory subsets in estimated richness.

The specimen sequenced was naive CD4+ T cells sorted from blood. Subset: CD45RA+ positively selected. The chain employs TRBV30 and TRBJ1-5; 9 nucleotides match TRBD1. The source is a man younger than 40 in good health. Here the CDR3 reads CAWSTGQGDHQPQHF. CDR3 coding DNA: TGTGCCTGGAGTACGGGACAGGGCGACCATCAGCCCCAGCATTTT.